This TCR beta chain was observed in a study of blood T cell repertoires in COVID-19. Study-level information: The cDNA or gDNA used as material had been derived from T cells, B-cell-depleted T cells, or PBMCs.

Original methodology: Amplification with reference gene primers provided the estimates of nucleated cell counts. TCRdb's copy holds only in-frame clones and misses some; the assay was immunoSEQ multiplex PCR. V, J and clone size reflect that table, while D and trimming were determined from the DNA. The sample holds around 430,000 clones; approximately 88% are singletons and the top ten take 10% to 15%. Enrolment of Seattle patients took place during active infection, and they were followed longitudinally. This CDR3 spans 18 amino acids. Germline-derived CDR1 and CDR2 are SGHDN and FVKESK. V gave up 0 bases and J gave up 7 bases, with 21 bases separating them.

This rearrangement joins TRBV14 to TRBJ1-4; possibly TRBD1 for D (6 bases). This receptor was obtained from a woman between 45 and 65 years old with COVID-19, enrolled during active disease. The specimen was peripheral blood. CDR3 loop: CASSQDPTGRFVREKLFF. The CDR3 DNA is TGTGCCAGCAGCCAAGATCCTACAGGGCGTTTTGTACGTGAAAAACTGTTTTTT.